These T cell receptor beta chains were read from a single sample in a study of OX40 agonist ivuxolimab in advanced cancers. Only in-frame clones appear in the TCRdb table, and some are missing; sequencing was by immunoSEQ multiplex PCR. The table has around 9,900 clones, about 66% seen once; the top ten hold about a quarter. The specimen was CD4+ or CD8+ T cells sorted from blood, collected in a trial of the OX40 agonist ivuxolimab. The receptors stem from an adult with an advanced solid tumor such as melanoma, head and neck, liver or kidney cancer. The CDR3 runs from the conserved cysteine through the conserved F or W. Clone size, where shown, is once, few, many, or a class for clones that have expanded.

J gene: TRBJ1-1; clone size: -; V gene: TRBV4-1; CDR3 protein: CASSRGPTNTEAFF
J gene: TRBJ2-4; clone size: once; V gene: TRBV19; CDR3 protein: CASMGGNIQYF
J gene: TRBJ1-2; clone size: -; V gene: TRBV19; CDR3 protein: CASSIVVGFGYTF
J gene: TRBJ2-5; clone size: -; V gene: TRBV5-1; CDR3 protein: CASSPEGYQETQYF
J gene: TRBJ1-2; clone size: -; V gene: TRBV6-5; CDR3 protein: CASSYDGDDGYTF
J gene: TRBJ1-3; clone size: -; V gene: TRBV7-6; CDR3 protein: CASSYDGDSGNTIYF
J gene: TRBJ2-1; clone size: -; V gene: TRBV4-2; CDR3 protein: CASSQSSGQGTPLSYNEQFF
J gene: TRBJ2-7; clone size: -; V gene: TRBV27; CDR3 protein: CASSPPSYEQYF
J gene: TRBJ1-5; clone size: few; V gene: TRBV4-2; CDR3 protein: CASSQGGDGYQPQHF
J gene: TRBJ2-4; clone size: -; V gene: TRBV27; CDR3 protein: CASSLSGRFQQNIQYF